The clone carrying this TCR beta chain is medium-sized (0.01 to 0.1%) in the sample. Time point specified: peripheral blood 6 weeks after treatment start. V shed 6 bases and J shed 0 bases, with 8 bases lying between them. The CDR3 sequence is 13 residues long. Germline V gene sequence: CDR1 SGHTA, CDR2 FQGTGA. This record belongs to a study of PD-L1 blockade in urothelial cancer. Clones were sequenced by immunoSEQ multiplex PCR, and TCRdb holds only the in-frame ones, with some missing. The sample has about 130,000 clones, about 82% seen once. The genes are TRBV7-3 and TRBJ1-1; tentative D call: TRBD1 (6 bases). This specimen was PBMCs, taken around atezolizumab (anti-PD-L1) treatment. The receptor was derived from a man aged 50 to 60 with urothelial cancer. Written as DNA, the CDR3 is TGTGCCAGCAGACAGGGTTTGAACACTGAAGCTTTCTTT. This sequence encodes CASRQGLNTEAFF. Based on the CDR3 plus reference TRBV7-3 and TRBJ1-1, the full variable domain is GAGVSQTPSNKVTEKGKYVELRCDPISGHTALYWYRQSLGQGPEFLIYFQGTGAADDSGLPNDRFFAVRPEGSVSTLKIQRTERGDSAVYLCASRQGLNTEAFFGQGTRLTVV.